This entry concerns a single TCR beta chain. What it binds is not known. The sample belongs to a study of blood T cells in healthy people across ages. Study-wide context: With template switching, about one barcoded beta molecule was captured per two T cells.

Findings of the study overall: Measured against age, TCR beta diversity per million T cells decreased in a roughly linear manner. Long-lived donors had more naive CD4+ cells and higher diversity than aged donors.

The use of a sample-barcoded 5' primer and a J-beta primer mix characterized a second PCR of about 6 to 12 cycles. Each of the cDNA molecules was tagged by a template-switch adaptor with 12 random nucleotides. One entry per CDR3 protein, called by TCRdb with MiXCR from the 5' RACE reads. The sample includes around 2 million distinct CDR3 sequences, about 39% of them seen just once. CDR3 length: 16 amino acids. J lost 0 bases, V lost 3 bases, and 6 bases had no gene match. CDR1 and CDR2 (germline): SNHLY, FYNNEI. The receptor comes from a human donor in good health. V usage is TRBV2 and J usage is TRBJ1-1; 8 nucleotides align to TRBD1. Input material: blood. The CDR3 region has the DNA TGTGCCAGCAGTGATGTCAGGGGGCTAATGAACACTGAAGCTTTCTTT. It specifies CASSDVRGLMNTEAFF. The full variable domain, with the rest looked up from reference TRBV2 and TRBJ1-1, is EPEVTQTPSHQVTQMGQEVILRCVPISNHLYFYWYRQILGQKVEFLVSFYNNEISEKSEIFDDQFSVERPDGSNFTLKIRSTKLEDSAMYFCASSDVRGLMNTEAFFGQGTRLTVV.